This TCR beta chain appears in the sequencing data of a study of T cells after yellow fever vaccination. Study at large: In the case of low-cell-number fractions, SMART-Seq v4 Ultra Low Input was used for preparation. General observations from the study: Clones from primary vaccination mostly reappeared after the booster (roughly 95% CD4, 88% CD8). Overlap between CD4 and CD8 compartments was detected for a small share of clonotypes.

Template switching with 5'RACE generated the TCR cDNA and added a universal primer site and UMIs. TCRdb re-derived calls from the 5' RACE reads in MiXCR, one entry per CDR3 protein. The repertoire holds around 310,000 distinct CDR3 sequences, around 3.6% seen once, with 23% in the top ten. The table lists this clonotype with a few counts. Its matching antigen is unknown. V lost 8 bases and J 6 bases, leaving 25 bases between the germline ends. Germline V lookup: CDR1 KGHSH, CDR2 LQKENI. This CDR3 has 17 amino acids. The input for sequencing was PBMCs, taken on the day of the yellow fever booster vaccination. The chain uses TRBV18 and TRBJ2-2; possibly TRBD1 or TRBD2 for D (5 bases each). The clonotype was recovered from a man aged 18-30 years who received the YFV17D yellow fever vaccine. Written as DNA, the CDR3 is TGTGCCAGCCGACGGGGCCCCAGCCAAGGAGGTTCCGGGGAGCTGTTTTTT. Protein sequence: CASRRGPSQGGSGELFF. Drawing the rest from reference TRBV18 and TRBJ2-2, the complete variable domain is NAGVMQNPRHLVRRRGQEARLRCSPMKGHSHVYWYRQLPEEGLKFMVYLQKENIIDESGMPKERFSAEFPKEGPSILRIQQVVRGDSAAYFCASRRGPSQGGSGELFFGEGSRLTVL.